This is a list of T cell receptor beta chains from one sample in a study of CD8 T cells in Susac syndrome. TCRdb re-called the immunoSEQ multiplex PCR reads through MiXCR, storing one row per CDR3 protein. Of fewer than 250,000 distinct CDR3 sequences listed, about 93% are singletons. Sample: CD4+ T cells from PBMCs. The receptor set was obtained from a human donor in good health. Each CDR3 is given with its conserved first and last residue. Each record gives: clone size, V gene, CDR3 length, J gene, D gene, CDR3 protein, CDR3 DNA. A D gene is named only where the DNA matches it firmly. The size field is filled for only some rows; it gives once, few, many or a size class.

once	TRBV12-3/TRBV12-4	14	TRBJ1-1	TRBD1	CASSFAGGWAEAFF	TGTGCCAGCAGTTTCGCAGGGGGCTGGGCTGAAGCTTTCTTT
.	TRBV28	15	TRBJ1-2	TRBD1	CASSLGTGIIYGYTF	TGTGCCAGCAGTCTCGGGACAGGGATAATATATGGCTACACCTTC
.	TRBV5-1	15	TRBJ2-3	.	CASSLDGGHGDTQYF	TGCGCCAGCAGCTTGGACGGGGGGCATGGAGATACGCAGTATTTT
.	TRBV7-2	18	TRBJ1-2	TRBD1	CASSLASLRGTALYGYTF	TGTGCCAGCAGCTTGGCCTCGTTGAGAGGGACAGCGTTATATGGCTACACCTTC
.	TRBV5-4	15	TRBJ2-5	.	CASSPDRDTGKTQYF	TGTGCCAGCAGCCCAGATAGGGACACGGGGAAGACCCAGTACTTC
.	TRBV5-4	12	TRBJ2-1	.	CASSFTYNEQFF	TGTGCCAGCAGCTTCACCTACAATGAGCAGTTCTTC
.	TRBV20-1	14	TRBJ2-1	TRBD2	CSAGTSGGTGEQFF	TGCAGTGCGGGGACTAGCGGGGGGACCGGTGAGCAGTTCTTC
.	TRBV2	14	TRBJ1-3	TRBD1	CASRYRGVGNTIYF	TGTGCCAGCAGGTACAGGGGTGTTGGAAACACCATATATTTT
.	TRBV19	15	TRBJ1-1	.	CASSSEGQKSPEAFF	TGTGCCAGTAGTTCAGAAGGACAGAAAAGTCCTGAAGCTTTCTTT
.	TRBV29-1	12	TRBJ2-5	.	CSVDGKQETQYF	TGCAGCGTTGATGGCAAACAAGAGACCCAGTACTTC
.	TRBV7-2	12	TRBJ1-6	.	CASSSGGLRVHF	TGTGCCAGCAGCTCTGGGGGCCTGCGTGTCCACTTT
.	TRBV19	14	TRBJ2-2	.	CASSIVQSTGELFF	TGTGCCAGTAGTATAGTGCAGTCCACCGGGGAGCTGTTTTTT
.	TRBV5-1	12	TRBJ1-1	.	CASTEAGTEAFF	TGCGCCAGCACCGAGGCTGGCACTGAAGCTTTCTTT
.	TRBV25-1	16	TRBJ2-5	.	CASSGLGPIMVGTQYF	TGTGCCAGCAGTGGGCTCGGGCCTATTATGGTGGGGACCCAGTACTTC
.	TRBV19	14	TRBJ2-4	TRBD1	CASSNSRGSVIQYF	TGTGCCAGTAGTAACTCCAGGGGGTCGGTCATTCAGTACTTC
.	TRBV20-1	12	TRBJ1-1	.	CSASGSNTEAFF	TGCAGTGCTTCTGGCAGCAACACTGAAGCTTTCTTT
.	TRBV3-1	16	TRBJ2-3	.	CASSHRGVGSTDTQYF	TGTGCCAGCAGCCACAGAGGGGTTGGGAGCACAGATACGCAGTATTTT
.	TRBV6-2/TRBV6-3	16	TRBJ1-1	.	CASSHGFMGLNTEAFF	TGTGCCAGCAGCCACGGCTTCATGGGGCTGAACACTGAAGCTTTCTTT
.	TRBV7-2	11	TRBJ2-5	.	CASSSLATQYF	TGTGCCAGCAGCTCCCTTGCGACCCAGTACTTC
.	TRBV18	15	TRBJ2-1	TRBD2	CASSRPSGGAHEQFF	TGTGCCAGCTCACGACCTAGCGGGGGGGCGCATGAGCAGTTCTTC
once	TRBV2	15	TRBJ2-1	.	CASRPSGSSYNEQFF	TGTGCCAGCAGACCCTCGGGGAGCTCCTACAATGAGCAGTTCTTC
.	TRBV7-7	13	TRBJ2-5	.	CASSQPIQETQYF	TGTGCTAGCAGCCAGCCTATACAAGAGACCCAGTACTTC
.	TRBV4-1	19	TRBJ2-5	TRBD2	CASSQDYGTSFAPKETQYF	TGCGCCAGCAGCCAAGATTATGGGACTAGCTTCGCCCCCAAAGAGACCCAGTACTTC
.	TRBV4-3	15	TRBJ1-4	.	CASSQDSPGYEKLFF	TGCGCCAGCAGCCAAGATTCTCCAGGCTATGAAAAACTGTTTTTT
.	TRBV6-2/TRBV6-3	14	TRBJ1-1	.	CASSYRGLNTEAFF	TGTGCCAGCAGTTACCGAGGATTGAACACTGAAGCTTTCTTT
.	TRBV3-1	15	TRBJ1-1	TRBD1	CASSQLDRLNTEAFF	TGTGCCAGCAGCCAACTGGACAGGCTGAACACTGAAGCTTTCTTT
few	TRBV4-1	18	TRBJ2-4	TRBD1	CASSQVGGQGIAKNIQYF	TGCGCCAGCAGCCAAGTTGGAGGACAGGGGATAGCCAAAAACATTCAGTACTTC
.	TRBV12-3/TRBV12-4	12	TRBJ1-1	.	CASSRGDTEAFF	TGTGCCAGCAGTCGGGGTGACACTGAAGCTTTCTTT
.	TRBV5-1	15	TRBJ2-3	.	CASSWTTTYTDTQYF	TGCGCCAGCAGCTGGACGACTACCTACACAGATACGCAGTATTTT
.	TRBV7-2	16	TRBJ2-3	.	CASSLGGTGPLNTQYF	TGTGCCAGCAGCTTAGGTGGAACGGGCCCGCTTAATACGCAGTATTTT
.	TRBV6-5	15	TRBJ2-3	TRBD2	CASSYSGLAKDTQYF	TGTGCCAGCAGTTACTCGGGACTAGCTAAAGATACGCAGTATTTT
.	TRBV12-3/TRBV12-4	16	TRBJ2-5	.	CASSEQGLGKQETQYF	TGTGCCAGCAGTGAACAGGGTTTGGGAAAACAAGAGACCCAGTACTTC
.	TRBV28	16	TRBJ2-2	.	CASSTHFSPGPGELFF	TGTGCCAGCAGTACGCACTTCTCCCCGGGTCCAGGGGAGCTGTTTTTT
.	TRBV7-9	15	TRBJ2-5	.	CALRAGATSVETQYF	TGTGCCCTAAGGGCGGGGGCCACGTCGGTTGAGACCCAGTACTTC
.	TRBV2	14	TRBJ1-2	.	CASAPNLSNYGYTF	TGTGCCAGCGCCCCGAACCTTTCGAACTATGGCTACACCTTC
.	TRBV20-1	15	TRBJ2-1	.	CSAYDGGKSNNEQFF	TGCAGTGCCTACGATGGGGGAAAGAGTAACAATGAGCAGTTCTTC
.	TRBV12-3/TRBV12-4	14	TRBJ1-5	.	CASSWGDRYQPQHF	TGTGCCAGCAGTTGGGGGGACCGGTATCAGCCCCAGCATTTT